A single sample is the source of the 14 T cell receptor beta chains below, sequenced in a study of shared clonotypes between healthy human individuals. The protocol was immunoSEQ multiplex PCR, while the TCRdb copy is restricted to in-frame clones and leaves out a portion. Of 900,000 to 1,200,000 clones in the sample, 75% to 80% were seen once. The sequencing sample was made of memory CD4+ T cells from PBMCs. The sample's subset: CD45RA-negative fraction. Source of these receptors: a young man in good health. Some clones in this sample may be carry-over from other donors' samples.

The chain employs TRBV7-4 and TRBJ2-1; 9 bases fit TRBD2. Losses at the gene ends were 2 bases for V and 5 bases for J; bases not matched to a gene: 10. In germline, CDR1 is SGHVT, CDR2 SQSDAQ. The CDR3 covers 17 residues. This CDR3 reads CASSLCPQREAHNEQFF. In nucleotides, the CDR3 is TGTGCCAGCAGCTTATGCCCGCAGCGGGAGGCACACAATGAGCAGTTCTTC.

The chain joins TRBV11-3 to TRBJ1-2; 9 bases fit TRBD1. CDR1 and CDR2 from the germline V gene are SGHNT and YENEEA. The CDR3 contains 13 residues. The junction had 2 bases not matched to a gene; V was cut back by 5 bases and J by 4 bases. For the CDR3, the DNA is TGTGCCAGCAGCCAGACAGGGGGCTATGGCTACACCTTC. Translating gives CASSQTGGYGYTF.

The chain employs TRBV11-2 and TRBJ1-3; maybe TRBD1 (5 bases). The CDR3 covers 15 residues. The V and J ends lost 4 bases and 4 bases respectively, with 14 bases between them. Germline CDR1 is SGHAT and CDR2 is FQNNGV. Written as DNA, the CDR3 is TGTGCCAGCAGCTCCCCAAGGGGTAGCGGAAACACCATATATTTT. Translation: CASSSPRGSGNTIYF.

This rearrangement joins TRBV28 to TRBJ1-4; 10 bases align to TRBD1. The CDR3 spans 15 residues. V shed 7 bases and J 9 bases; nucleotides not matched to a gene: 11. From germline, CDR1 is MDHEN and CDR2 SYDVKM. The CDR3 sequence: CASTPGGTGAKKLFF. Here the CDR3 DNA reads TGTGCCAGCACCCCAGGCGGGACAGGGGCAAAAAAACTGTTTTTT.

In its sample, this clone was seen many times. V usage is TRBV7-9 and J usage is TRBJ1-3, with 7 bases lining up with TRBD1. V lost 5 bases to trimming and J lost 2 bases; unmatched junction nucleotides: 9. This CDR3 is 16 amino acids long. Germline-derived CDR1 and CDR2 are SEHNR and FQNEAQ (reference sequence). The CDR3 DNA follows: TGTGCCAGCAGCGACGTCAGGGGGGCGACTGGAAACACCATATATTTT. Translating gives CASSDVRGATGNTIYF.

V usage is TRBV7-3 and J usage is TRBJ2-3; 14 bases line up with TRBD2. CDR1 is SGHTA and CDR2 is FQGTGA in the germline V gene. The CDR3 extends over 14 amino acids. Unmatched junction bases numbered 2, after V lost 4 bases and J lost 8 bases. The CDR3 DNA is TGTGCCAGCAGCTCGACTAGCGGGAGGGGTACGCAGTATTTT. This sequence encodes CASSSTSGRGTQYF.

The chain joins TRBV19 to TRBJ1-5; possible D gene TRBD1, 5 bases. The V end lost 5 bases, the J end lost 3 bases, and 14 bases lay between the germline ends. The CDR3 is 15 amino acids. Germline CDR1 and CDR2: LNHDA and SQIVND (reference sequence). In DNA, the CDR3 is TGTGCCAGTAGTTCCGTGGGGGTACACAATCAGCCCCAGCATTTT. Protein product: CASSSVGVHNQPQHF.

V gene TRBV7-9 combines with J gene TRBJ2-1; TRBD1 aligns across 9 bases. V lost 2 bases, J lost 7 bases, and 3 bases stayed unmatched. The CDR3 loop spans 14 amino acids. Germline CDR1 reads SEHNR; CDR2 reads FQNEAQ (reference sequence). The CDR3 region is CASSLTGGGNEQFF. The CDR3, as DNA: TGTGCCAGCAGCTTAACAGGGGGCGGGAATGAGCAGTTCTTC.

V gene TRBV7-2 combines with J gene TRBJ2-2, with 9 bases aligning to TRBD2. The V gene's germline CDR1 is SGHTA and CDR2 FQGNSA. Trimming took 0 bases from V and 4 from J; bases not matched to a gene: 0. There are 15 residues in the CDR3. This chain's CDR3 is CASSLATSGTGELFF. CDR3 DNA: TGTGCCAGCAGCTTAGCGACTAGCGGCACCGGGGAGCTGTTTTTT.

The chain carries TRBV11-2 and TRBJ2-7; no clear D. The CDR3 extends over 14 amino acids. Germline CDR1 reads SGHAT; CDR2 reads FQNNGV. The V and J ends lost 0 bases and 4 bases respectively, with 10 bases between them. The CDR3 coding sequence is TGTGCCAGCAGCTTAGATGTAGGATCGTACGAGCAGTACTTC. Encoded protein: CASSLDVGSYEQYF. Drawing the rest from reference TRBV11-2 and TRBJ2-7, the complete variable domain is EAGVAQSPRYKIIEKRQSVAFWCNPISGHATLYWYQQILGQGPKLLIQFQNNGVVDDSQLPKDRFSAERLKGVDSTLKIQPAKLEDSAVYLCASSLDVGSYEQYFGPGTRLTVT.

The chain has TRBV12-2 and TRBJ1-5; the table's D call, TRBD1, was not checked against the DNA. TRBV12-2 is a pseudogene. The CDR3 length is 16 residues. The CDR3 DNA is TGTGCAAGTCGCTTCCCCCCAGGGTTGGGCAATCAGCCCCAGCATTTT. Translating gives CASRFPPGLGNQPQHF.

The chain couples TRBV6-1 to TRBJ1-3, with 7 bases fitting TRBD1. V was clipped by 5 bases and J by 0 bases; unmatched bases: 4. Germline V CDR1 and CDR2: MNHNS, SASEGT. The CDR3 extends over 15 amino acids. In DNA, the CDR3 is TGTGCCAGCAGTCGACAGGGTTACTCTGGAAACACCATATATTTT. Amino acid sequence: CASSRQGYSGNTIYF.

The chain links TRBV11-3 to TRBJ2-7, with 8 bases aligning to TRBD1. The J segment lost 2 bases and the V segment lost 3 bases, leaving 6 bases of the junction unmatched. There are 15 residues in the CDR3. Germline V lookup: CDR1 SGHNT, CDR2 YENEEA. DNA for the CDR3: TGTGCCAGCAGCTTCTCTGGACAGGGACCCTACGAGCAGTACTTC. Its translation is CASSFSGQGPYEQYF. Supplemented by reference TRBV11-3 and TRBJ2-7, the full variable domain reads EAGVVQSPRYKIIEKKQPVAFWCNPISGHNTLYWYLQNLGQGPELLIRYENEEAVDDSQLPKDRFSAERLKGVDSTLKIQPAELGDSAVYLCASSFSGQGPYEQYFGPGTRLTVT.

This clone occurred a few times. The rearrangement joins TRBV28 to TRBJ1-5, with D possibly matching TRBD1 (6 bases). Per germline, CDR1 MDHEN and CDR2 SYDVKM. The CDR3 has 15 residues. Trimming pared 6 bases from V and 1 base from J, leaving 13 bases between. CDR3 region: CASSPGHQSNQPQHF. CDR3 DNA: TGTGCCAGCAGCCCGGGACACCAGAGCAATCAGCCCCAGCATTTT.